Below, 23 T cell receptor beta chains from the same sample are listed, as sequenced in a study of CD4 T cells in relation to SARS-CoV-2 and coronaviruses. Unexposed donor CD4+ T cells date from 2011-2018, before the COVID-19 pandemic. After roughly ten days of culture, CD4+ T cells were isolated. These TCRs are of unknown antigen specificity. The table came from immunoSEQ multiplex PCR; TCRdb's copy has only in-frame clones and leaves some out. This sample has about 17,000 clones, with roughly three quarters found just once. The sequencing input was CD4+ T cells from PBMCs, cultured in vitro. The receptors derive from a human donor in good health.

Only a few counts were recorded for this clone. V gene TRBV11-2 combines with J gene TRBJ2-6, with 9 bases fitting TRBD1. J lost 2 bases, V lost 2 bases, and 1 base had no gene match. Looked up from germline, CDR1 is SGHAT and CDR2 is FQNNGV. The CDR3 runs to 16 residues. Here the CDR3 reads CASSLTGGAGANVLTF. In nucleotides, the CDR3 is TGTGCCAGCAGCTTAACAGGGGGCGCTGGGGCCAACGTCCTGACTTTC.

This chain uses TRBV7-9 with TRBJ2-2; a possible D gene is TRBD2 (6 bases). This CDR3 has 16 residues. The V end lost 6 bases, the J end lost 0 bases, and 14 bases lay between the germline ends. From germline, CDR1 is SEHNR and CDR2 FQNEAQ (reference sequence). Here the CDR3 DNA reads TGTGCCAGCAGGGCCCGGGGGAACGCGAACACCGGGGAGCTGTTTTTT. The encoded protein is CASRARGNANTGELFF. Combining the CDR3 with reference TRBV7-9 and TRBJ2-2 gives the whole variable domain DTGVSQNPRHKITKRGQNVTFRCDPISEHNRLYWYRQTLGQGPEFLTYFQNEAQLEKSRLLSDRFSAERPKGSFSTLEIQRTEQGDSAMYLCASRARGNANTGELFFGEGSRLTVL.

The gene calls are TRBV6-5 and TRBJ2-3, with D possibly TRBD2 on 7 matching bases. V was clipped by 5 bases and J by 0 bases, with 12 bases between them. CDR1 and CDR2 from the germline V gene are MNHEY and SVGAGI. CDR3 length: 15 residues. The CDR3 here is CASSQRGASTDTQYF. The DNA for the CDR3 is TGTGCCAGCAGTCAACGGGGGGCCAGCACAGATACGCAGTATTTT.

The rearrangement joins TRBV2 to TRBJ2-1; perhaps TRBD1 as D (6 bases). Trimming took 6 bases from V and 12 from J, leaving 15 bases between them. The CDR3 has 12 amino acids. Germline lookup yields CDR1 SNHLY and CDR2 FYNNEI. The CDR3 DNA follows: TGTGCCAGCAGAGATACAGGGATGTCGCAGTTCTTC. This encodes CASRDTGMSQFF.

The chain recombines TRBV10-3 with TRBJ2-3; D might be TRBD1 (5 bases). The CDR3 runs to 15 residues. Looked up from germline, CDR1 is ENHRY and CDR2 is SYGVKD. Trimming took off 2 bases at V and 4 bases at J, with 13 bases between the two ends. The CDR3 sequence: CAISEPDKRADTQYF. In nucleotides, the CDR3 is TGTGCCATCAGTGAGCCGGACAAACGGGCAGATACGCAGTATTTT.

The gene calls are TRBV18 and TRBJ2-5; no clear D gene. Trimming shortened V by 5 bases and J by 0 bases, and 10 bases separated the two germline ends. CDR3 size: 14 residues. Per the germline V gene, CDR1 is KGHSH and CDR2 is LQKENI. Here the CDR3 reads CASSVIRDQETQYF. CDR3 nucleotides: TGTGCCAGCTCAGTAATCCGGGACCAAGAGACCCAGTACTTC.

The V gene is TRBV28, the J gene TRBJ2-1, with 9 bases that match TRBD1. Germline CDR1 is MDHEN and CDR2 is SYDVKM. The CDR3 runs to 15 residues. Trimming removed 5 bases from V and 3 bases from J; junction bases left unmatched: 5. The CDR3 coding sequence is TGTGCCAGCAGTCCATCGGGACAGGGCTACAATGAGCAGTTCTTC. This codes for CASSPSGQGYNEQFF.

The V call is TRBV27, the J call TRBJ1-2; D is ambiguous. The CDR3 sequence is 13 residues long. The germline V and J ends were trimmed by 3 bases and 4 bases, with 9 bases remaining between them. The germline V gene encodes CDR1 MNHEY and CDR2 SMNVEV (reference sequence). In DNA, the CDR3 is TGTGCCAGCAGTTTGGCCGGACCCTATGGCTACACCTTC. Translating gives CASSLAGPYGYTF.

The chain couples TRBV4-1 to TRBJ1-5; TRBD1 aligns across 7 bases. Germline CDR1 reads MGHRA; CDR2 reads YSYEKL. V trimming: 3 bases; J trimming: 3 bases; junction bases outside the gene matches: 11. This CDR3 spans 17 amino acids. The CDR3 reads CASSQRQGRADNQPQHF. The CDR3 DNA follows: TGCGCCAGCAGCCAGAGACAGGGTCGGGCAGACAATCAGCCCCAGCATTTT.

The chain links TRBV5-1 to TRBJ2-3; either TRBD1 or TRBD2 may supply D (5 bases each). The CDR3 is 15 amino acids. V gave up 0 bases and J gave up 7 bases, with 15 bases separating them. Germline V gives CDR1 SGHRS, CDR2 YFSETQ. The CDR3 here is CASSLEGRAENTQYF. The CDR3 region has the DNA TGCGCCAGCAGCTTGGAGGGACGGGCCGAAAATACGCAGTATTTT.

The V gene is TRBV10-2, the J gene TRBJ1-5; 9 bases are a match to TRBD1. Germline V gene data show CDR1 as WSHSY and CDR2 as SAAADI. The ends lost 5 bases at V and 4 bases at J; junction bases unmatched: 9. This CDR3 spans 16 amino acids. This chain's CDR3 is CASSRQGQGSNQPQHF. The CDR3 bases are TGCGCCAGCAGTCGACAGGGACAGGGCTCTAATCAGCCCCAGCATTTT.

The J gene is TRBJ2-6, the V gene TRBV6-5, with D perhaps matching TRBD1 (6 bases). CDR1 MNHEY and CDR2 SVGAGI come from the germline V gene. The germline V and J ends were trimmed by 7 bases and 4 bases, with 14 bases remaining between them. The CDR3 contains 15 residues. CDR3 region: CASKGGVFGANVLTF. CDR3 nucleotides: TGTGCCAGCAAAGGGGGAGTGTTCGGGGCCAACGTCCTGACTTTC.

The V gene is TRBV7-3, the J gene TRBJ2-2, with D perhaps TRBD1 (6 bases). The CDR3 runs 16 residues. Trimming removed 5 bases at V and 2 bases at J, with 15 bases between. Germline lookup yields CDR1 SGHTA and CDR2 FQGTGA. Written as DNA, the CDR3 is TGTGCCAGCAGCCACCCCGGGACATCTAACACCGGGGAGCTGTTTTTT. This encodes CASSHPGTSNTGELFF.

The V gene is TRBV4-2, the J gene TRBJ2-3; TRBD2 aligns across 7 bases. The CDR3 is 14 residues long. With V trimmed by 2 bases and J by 6 bases, 5 bases remained unmatched. Germline lookup yields CDR1 LGHNA and CDR2 YNFKEQ. The CDR3: CASSQQGGADTQYF. The CDR3 bases are TGTGCCAGCAGCCAACAGGGAGGGGCGGATACGCAGTATTTT.

The J gene is TRBJ1-2, the V gene TRBV28; D possibly corresponds to TRBD1 (6 bases). The V and J ends lost 6 bases and 7 bases respectively, with 15 bases between them. Germline V CDR1 and CDR2: MDHEN, SYDVKM. The CDR3 is 13 amino acids. CDR3 sequence reads: CASSPPVGGGYTF. CDR3 coding DNA: TGTGCCAGCAGCCCTCCGGTAGGGGGTGGCTACACCTTC.

The chain joins TRBV19 to TRBJ2-3; D is perhaps TRBD1 or TRBD2 (6 bases each). V lost 3 bases and J lost 3, with 22 bases in between. Germline CDR1 reads LNHDA; CDR2 reads SQIVND (reference sequence). The CDR3 spans 18 residues. The CDR3 loop is CASSMRDKSSFRTDTQYF. CDR3 DNA: TGTGCCAGTAGTATGCGGGACAAGTCCTCCTTCCGTACAGATACGCAGTATTTT.

The genes are TRBV6-6 and TRBJ1-3, with D tentatively TRBD1 (5 bases). Germline loops: CDR1 MNHNY, CDR2 SVGAGI (reference sequence). CDR3 length equals 15 residues. Trimming shortened V by 3 bases and J by 4 bases, and 13 bases separated the two germline ends. CDR3 loop: CASSYIGGTGNTIYF. The CDR3 DNA is TGTGCCAGCAGTTATATCGGGGGAACGGGAAACACCATATATTTT.

The rearrangement uses TRBV11-3 and TRBJ2-5; no clear D. The germline V and J ends were trimmed by 5 bases and 2 bases, with 3 bases remaining between them. This CDR3 spans 11 amino acids. The germline V gene has CDR1 SGHNT and CDR2 YENEEA. CDR3 sequence reads: CASSIQETQYF. The DNA for the CDR3 is TGTGCCAGCAGCATTCAAGAGACCCAGTACTTC.

The chain couples TRBV27 to TRBJ1-5; a weak D match, TRBD1 (5 bases). The germline gives CDR1 MNHEY, CDR2 SMNVEV (reference sequence). The CDR3 has 15 amino acids. Trimming removed 1 base at V and 0 bases at J, with 7 bases between. Here the CDR3 reads CASSLLGVSNQPQHF. DNA for the CDR3: TGTGCCAGCAGTTTATTAGGGGTTAGCAATCAGCCCCAGCATTTT.

The chain has TRBV7-9 and TRBJ2-7; no clear D gene. Looked up from germline, CDR1 is SEHNR and CDR2 is FQNEAQ (reference sequence). V lost 1 base, J lost 0 bases, and 10 bases lay in between. The CDR3 is made up of 15 amino acids. In DNA, the CDR3 is TGTGCCAGCAGCTTAGTTGGGCTTACCTCCTACGAGCAGTACTTC. As protein: CASSLVGLTSYEQYF.

The chain is built from TRBV2 and TRBJ1-2; no clear D. The germline V gene has CDR1 SNHLY and CDR2 FYNNEI. The CDR3 is 14 residues long. With 6 bases removed from V and 7 bases from J, the gap between germline ends came to 18 bases. In DNA form, the CDR3 reads TGTGCCAGCAGCGGTCCCTCGGGGTTGGGTGGCTACACCTTC. Translated, it gives CASSGPSGLGGYTF. The full variable domain, its missing parts supplied by reference TRBV2 and TRBJ1-2, is EPEVTQTPSHQVTQMGQEVILRCVPISNHLYFYWYRQILGQKVEFLVSFYNNEISEKSEIFDDQFSVERPDGSNFTLKIRSTKLEDSAMYFCASSGPSGLGGYTFGSGTRLTVV.

The CDR3 sequence is CASSQGDSNQPQHF. The CDR3 DNA reads TGTGCCAGCAGCCAAGGGGATAGCAATCAGCCCCAGCATTTT. The genes are TRBV3-1 (or the pseudogene TRBV3-2) and TRBJ1-5; D gene ambiguous. V lost 1 base, J lost 0 bases, and 4 bases lay in between. This CDR3 is built from 14 residues. Germline V gene sequence: CDR1 LGHDT, CDR2 YNNKEL (reference sequence).

The V and J genes are TRBV9 and TRBJ1-3; no clear D. V was pared by 4 bases and J by 4 bases, with 15 bases between. CDR1 and CDR2 from the germline V gene are SGDLS and YYNGEE. CDR3 length: 15 residues. The CDR3 DNA reads as TGTGCCAGCAGCCCGGGCGCATTGGGCGGAAACACCATATATTTT. Amino acid sequence: CASSPGALGGNTIYF. The full variable domain, its missing parts supplied by reference TRBV9 and TRBJ1-3, is DSGVTQTPKHLITATGQRVTLRCSPRSGDLSVYWYQQSLDQGLQFLIQYYNGEERAKGNILERFSAQQFPDLHSELNLSSLELGDSALYFCASSPGALGGNTIYFGEGSWLTVV.